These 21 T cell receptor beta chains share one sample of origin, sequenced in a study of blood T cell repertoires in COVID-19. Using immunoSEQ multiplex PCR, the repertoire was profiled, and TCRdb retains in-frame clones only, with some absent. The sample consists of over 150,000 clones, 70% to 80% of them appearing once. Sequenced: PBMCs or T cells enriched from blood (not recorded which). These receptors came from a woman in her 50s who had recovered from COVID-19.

DNA for the CDR3: TGTGCCAGCAGCCAAGGACTAGCGGTAAACACCGGGGAGCTGTTTTTT. Translated: CASSQGLAVNTGELFF. V is TRBV3-1 (or the pseudogene TRBV3-2) and J is TRBJ2-2; 9 bases match TRBD2. This CDR3 contains 16 residues. The V gene's germline CDR1 is LGHDT and CDR2 YNNKEL (reference sequence). The V segment lost 1 base and the J segment 2 bases; nucleotides outside the gene matches: 2.

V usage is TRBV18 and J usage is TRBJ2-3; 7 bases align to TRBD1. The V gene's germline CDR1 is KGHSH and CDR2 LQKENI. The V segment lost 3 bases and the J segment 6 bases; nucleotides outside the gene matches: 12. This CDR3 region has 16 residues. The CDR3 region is CASSPDRDRTTDTQYF. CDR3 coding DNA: TGTGCCAGCTCACCCGACAGGGACCGGACGACGGATACGCAGTATTTT.

The CDR3, as DNA: TGTGCCAGCAGTTACTCGAGCGGGACAGGGGTATCACCCCTCCACTTT. Translation: CASSYSSGTGVSPLHF. The V and J genes are TRBV6-5 and TRBJ1-6; 10 bases agree with TRBD1. Germline CDR1 is MNHEY and CDR2 is SVGAGI. The CDR3 has 16 amino acids. V was clipped by 0 bases and J by 10 bases; unmatched bases: 6.

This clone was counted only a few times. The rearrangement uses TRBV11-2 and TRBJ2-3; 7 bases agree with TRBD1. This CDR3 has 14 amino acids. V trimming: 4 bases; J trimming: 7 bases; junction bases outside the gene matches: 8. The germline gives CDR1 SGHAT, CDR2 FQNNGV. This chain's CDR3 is CASSSLGGAYTQYF. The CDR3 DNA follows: TGTGCCAGCAGCTCGTTAGGGGGCGCTTATACGCAGTATTTT.

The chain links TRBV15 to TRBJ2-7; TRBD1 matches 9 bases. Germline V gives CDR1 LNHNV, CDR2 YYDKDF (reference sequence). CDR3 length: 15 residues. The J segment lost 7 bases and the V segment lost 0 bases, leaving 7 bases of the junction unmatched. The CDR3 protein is CATSRDGTGTREQYF. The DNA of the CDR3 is TGTGCCACCAGCAGAGACGGGACAGGGACACGGGAGCAGTACTTC.

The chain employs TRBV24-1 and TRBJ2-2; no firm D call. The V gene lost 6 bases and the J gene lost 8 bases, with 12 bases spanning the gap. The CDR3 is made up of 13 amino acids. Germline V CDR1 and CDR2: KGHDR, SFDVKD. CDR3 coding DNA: TGTGCCACCAGTAATGAGAGTGGTGGGGAGCTGTTTTTT. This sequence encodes CATSNESGGELFF.

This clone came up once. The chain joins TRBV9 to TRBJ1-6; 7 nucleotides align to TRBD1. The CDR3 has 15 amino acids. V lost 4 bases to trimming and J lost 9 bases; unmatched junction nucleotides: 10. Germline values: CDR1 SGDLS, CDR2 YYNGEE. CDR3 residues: CASSPRDRESSPLHF. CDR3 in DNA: TGTGCCAGCAGCCCCCGTGACAGGGAGAGTTCACCCCTCCACTTT.

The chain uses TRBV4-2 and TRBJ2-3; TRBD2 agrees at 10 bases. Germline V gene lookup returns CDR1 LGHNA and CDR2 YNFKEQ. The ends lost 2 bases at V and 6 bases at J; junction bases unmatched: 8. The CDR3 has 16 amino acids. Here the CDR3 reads CASSQLQGAGGDTQYF. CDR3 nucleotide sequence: TGTGCCAGCAGCCAACTACAGGGAGCGGGAGGGGATACGCAGTATTTT.

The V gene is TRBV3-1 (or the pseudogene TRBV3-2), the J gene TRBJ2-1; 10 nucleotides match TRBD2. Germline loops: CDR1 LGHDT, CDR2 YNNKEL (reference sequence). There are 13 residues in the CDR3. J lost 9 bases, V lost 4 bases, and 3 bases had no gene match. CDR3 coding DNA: TGTGCCAGCAGCCTCCGGACTAGCGGTGAGCAGTTCTTC. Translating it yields CASSLRTSGEQFF.

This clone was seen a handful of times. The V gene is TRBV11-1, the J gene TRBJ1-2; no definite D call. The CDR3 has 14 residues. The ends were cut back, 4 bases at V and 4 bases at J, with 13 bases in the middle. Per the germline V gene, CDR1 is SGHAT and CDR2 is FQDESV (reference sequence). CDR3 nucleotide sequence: TGTGCCAGCAGCTCTACGAGGGTCGGCTATGGCTACACCTTC. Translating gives CASSSTRVGYGYTF.

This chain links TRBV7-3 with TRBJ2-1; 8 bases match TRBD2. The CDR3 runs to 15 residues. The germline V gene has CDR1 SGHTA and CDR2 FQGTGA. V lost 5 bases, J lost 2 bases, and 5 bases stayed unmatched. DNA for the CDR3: TGTGCCAGCAGCCCTGGACTAGCAGCCTACAATGAGCAGTTCTTC. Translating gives CASSPGLAAYNEQFF.

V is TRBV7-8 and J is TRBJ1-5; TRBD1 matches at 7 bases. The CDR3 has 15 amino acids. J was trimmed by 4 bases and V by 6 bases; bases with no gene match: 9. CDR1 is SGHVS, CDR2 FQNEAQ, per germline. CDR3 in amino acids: CASRTDGTANQPQHF. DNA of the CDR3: TGTGCCAGCAGGACTGACGGGACAGCTAATCAGCCCCAGCATTTT.

CDR3 nucleotide sequence: TGCGCCAGCAGCTCACTAGCGGGGGGCACCGGGGAGCTGTTTTTT. Protein product: CASSSLAGGTGELFF. The rearrangement uses TRBV5-1 and TRBJ2-2; 12 bases are a match to TRBD2. CDR3 length: 15 amino acids. CDR1 is SGHRS, CDR2 YFSETQ, per germline. V shed 3 bases, J shed 4 bases, and the junction held 1 base outside the gene matches. Drawing the rest from reference TRBV5-1 and TRBJ2-2, the complete variable domain is KAGVTQTPRYLIKTRGQQVTLSCSPISGHRSVSWYQQTPGQGLQFLFEYFSETQRNKGNFPGRFSGRQFSNSRSEMNVSTLELGDSALYLCASSSLAGGTGELFFGEGSRLTVL.

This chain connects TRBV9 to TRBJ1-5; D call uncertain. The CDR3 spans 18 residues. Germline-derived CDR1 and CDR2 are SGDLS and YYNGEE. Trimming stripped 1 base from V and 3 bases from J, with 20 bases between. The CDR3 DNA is TGTGCCAGCAGCGTAAAAGTACAACCCGGGAGGGACAATCAGCCCCAGCATTTT. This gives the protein CASSVKVQPGRDNQPQHF.

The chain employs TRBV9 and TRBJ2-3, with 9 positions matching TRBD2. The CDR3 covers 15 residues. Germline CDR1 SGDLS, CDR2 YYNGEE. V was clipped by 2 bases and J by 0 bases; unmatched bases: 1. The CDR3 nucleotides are TGTGCCAGCAGCGTGAGCGGGGGGAGCACAGATACGCAGTATTTT. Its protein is CASSVSGGSTDTQYF.

CDR3 sequence reads: CASSVDPLGEKRYF. The CDR3 DNA is TGTGCCAGCAGCGTAGACCCCCTGGGAGAAAAGCGGTACTTC. The V gene is TRBV9, the J gene TRBJ2-7; tentative D call: TRBD2 (5 bases). The germline CDR1 and CDR2 sequences are SGDLS and YYNGEE. CDR3 length equals 14 residues. V lost 0 bases and J 12 bases, leaving 19 bases between the germline ends.

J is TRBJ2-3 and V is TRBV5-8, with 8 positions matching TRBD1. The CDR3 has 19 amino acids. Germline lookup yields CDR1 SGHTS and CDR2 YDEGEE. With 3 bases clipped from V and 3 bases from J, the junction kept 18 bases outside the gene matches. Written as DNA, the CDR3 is TGTGCCAGCAGCTGGATTCCCCGGGTGTCAACAGGGGGGACAGATACGCAGTATTTT. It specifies CASSWIPRVSTGGTDTQYF. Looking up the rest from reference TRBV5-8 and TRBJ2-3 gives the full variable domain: EAGVTQSPTHLIKTRGQQATLRCSPISGHTSVYWYQQALGLGLQFLLWYDEGEERNRGNFPPRFSGRQFPNYSSELNVNALELEDSALYLCASSWIPRVSTGGTDTQYFGPGTRLTVL.

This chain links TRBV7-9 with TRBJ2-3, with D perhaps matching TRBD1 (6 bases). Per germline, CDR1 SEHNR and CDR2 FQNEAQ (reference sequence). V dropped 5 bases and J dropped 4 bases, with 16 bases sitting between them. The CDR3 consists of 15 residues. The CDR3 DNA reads TGTGCCAGCAGCCGCAGGGGTTTAGGGGCAGATACGCAGTATTTT. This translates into CASSRRGLGADTQYF. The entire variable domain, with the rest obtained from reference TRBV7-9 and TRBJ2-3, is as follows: DTGVSQNPRHKITKRGQNVTFRCDPISEHNRLYWYRQTLGQGPEFLTYFQNEAQLEKSRLLSDRFSAERPKGSFSTLEIQRTEQGDSAMYLCASSRRGLGADTQYFGPGTRLTVL.

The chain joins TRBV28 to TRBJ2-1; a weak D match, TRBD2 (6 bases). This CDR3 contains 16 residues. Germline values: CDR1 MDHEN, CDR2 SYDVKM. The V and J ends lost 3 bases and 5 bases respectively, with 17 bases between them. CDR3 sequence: CASSLSVIRRDNEQFF. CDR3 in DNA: TGTGCCAGCAGTTTGAGCGTTATTCGGAGGGACAATGAGCAGTTCTTC.

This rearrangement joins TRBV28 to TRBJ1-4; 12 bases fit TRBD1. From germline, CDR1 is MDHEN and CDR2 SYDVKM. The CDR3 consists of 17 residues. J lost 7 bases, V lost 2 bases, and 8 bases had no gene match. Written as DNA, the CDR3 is TGTGCCAGCAGTTTACCTAAGGGACAGGGGGCGGGTGAAAAACTGTTTTTT. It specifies CASSLPKGQGAGEKLFF.

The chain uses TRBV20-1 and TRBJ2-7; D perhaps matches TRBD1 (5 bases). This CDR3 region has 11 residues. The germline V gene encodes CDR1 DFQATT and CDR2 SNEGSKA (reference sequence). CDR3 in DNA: TGCAGAGTTCCAGGGTCCTACGAGCAGTACTTC. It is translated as CRVPGSYEQYF.